Shown below are 22 T cell receptor beta chains from a single sample sequenced in a study of blood T cell repertoires in COVID-19. This table comes from immunoSEQ multiplex PCR, and its TCRdb copy is limited to in-frame clones, with some not included. The sample consists of 85,000 to 120,000 clones, roughly four fifths of them appearing once. Material for sequencing was peripheral blood. The source of these receptors is an older woman with acute or convalescent COVID-19.

The chain employs TRBV5-1 and TRBJ1-5; D might be TRBD1 (6 bases). This CDR3 is 13 amino acids long. CDR1 SGHRS and CDR2 YFSETQ come from the germline V gene. V lost 5 bases and J lost 5, with 11 bases in between. This CDR3 reads CASSSQGDQPQHF. The CDR3 DNA follows: TGCGCCAGCAGTTCACAGGGAGATCAGCCCCAGCATTTT.

The sample holds a few counts of this clone. V is TRBV29-1 and J is TRBJ2-4; possible D gene TRBD1, 8 bases. V was cut by 8 bases and J by 2 bases, with 13 bases left in between. Germline values: CDR1 SQVTM, CDR2 ANQGSEA. The CDR3 runs to 13 residues. The CDR3 nucleotides are TGCAGCATACAGGGGGGGTCCAAAAACATTCAGTACTTC. Translating gives CSIQGGSKNIQYF.

The V and J genes are TRBV2 and TRBJ1-2, with D possibly TRBD1 on 6 matching bases. The V end was cut by 8 bases, the J end by 3 bases, with 13 bases between. The germline V gene encodes CDR1 SNHLY and CDR2 FYNNEI. The CDR3 spans 13 residues. The DNA for the CDR3 is TGTGCCAGCGGGGGCCACAACGACTATGGCTACACCTTC. This translates into CASGGHNDYGYTF.

DNA for the CDR3: TGTGCCAGCAGTCGACAGGGGCGGGGAACTGAAGCTTTCTTT. Its translation: CASSRQGRGTEAFF. The genes are TRBV3-1 (or the pseudogene TRBV3-2) and TRBJ1-1; 8 bases line up with TRBD1. CDR1 LGHDT and CDR2 YNNKEL come from the germline V gene (reference sequence). V lost 6 bases, J lost 5 bases, and 8 bases stayed unmatched. This CDR3 has 14 residues.

V usage is TRBV20-1 and J usage is TRBJ1-6; 9 nucleotides match TRBD1. The CDR3 has 13 residues. The germline V gene has CDR1 DFQATT and CDR2 SNEGSKA (reference sequence). The J segment lost 10 bases and the V segment lost 3 bases, leaving 4 bases of the junction unmatched. CDR3 nucleotides: TGCAGTGCTAGTACTACAGGGGGCTCACCCCTCCACTTT. Its translation is CSASTTGGSPLHF.

The chain uses TRBV6-5 and TRBJ1-2, with 8 bases aligning to TRBD1. The CDR3 length is 15 residues. V was clipped by 6 bases and J by 7 bases; unmatched bases: 13. Germline CDR1 is MNHEY and CDR2 is SVGAGI. CDR3 in DNA: TGTGCCAGCAGACAACCAGGGGGCGGGCGAAGTGGCTACACCTTC. Translating it yields CASRQPGGGRSGYTF.

J is TRBJ2-7 and V is TRBV18; TRBD1 agrees at 10 bases. There are 15 residues in the CDR3. The ends lost 6 bases at V and 0 bases at J; junction bases unmatched: 5. Germline CDR1 reads KGHSH; CDR2 reads LQKENI. The CDR3 reads CASSGTGANSYEQYF. CDR3 nucleotide sequence: TGTGCCAGCTCCGGGACAGGGGCCAACTCCTACGAGCAGTACTTC.

The chain recombines TRBV18 with TRBJ2-7, with TRBD1 identical over 11 bases. The CDR3 sequence is 14 residues long. J gave up 0 bases and V 5 bases, and 0 bases lay outside the gene matches. Germline V gene data show CDR1 as KGHSH and CDR2 as LQKENI. This CDR3 is CASSGTGGSYEQYF. The CDR3 nucleotides are TGTGCCAGCTCAGGGACAGGGGGCTCCTACGAGCAGTACTTC.

The CDR3: CASSPQGGAYGYTF. The DNA for the CDR3 is TGTGCCAGCAGCCCTCAAGGGGGCGCATATGGCTACACCTTC. The chain uses TRBV7-2 and TRBJ1-2, with 7 nucleotides matching TRBD1. Germline lookup yields CDR1 SGHTA and CDR2 FQGNSA. Trimming cost V 5 bases and J 5 bases; bases outside gene matches: 8. The CDR3 spans 14 residues.

This chain connects TRBV5-1 to TRBJ2-6, with 7 bases identical to TRBD1. The junction had 9 bases not matched to a gene; V was cut back by 0 bases and J by 0 bases. Per germline, CDR1 SGHRS and CDR2 YFSETQ. The CDR3 loop spans 19 amino acids. In DNA, the CDR3 is TGCGCCAGCAGCTTGGAGGGGACAGAGTCTTTCTCTGGGGCCAACGTCCTGACTTTC. It is translated as CASSLEGTESFSGANVLTF.

The V call is TRBV12-3 or TRBV12-4, the J call TRBJ1-5, with 7 bases fitting TRBD1. The CDR3 is made up of 12 amino acids. V gave up 4 bases and J gave up 6 bases; unmatched junction bases: 0. CDR3 nucleotide sequence: TGTGCCAGCAGTTGGACAGGTCAGCCCCAGCATTTT. Residues: CASSWTGQPQHF.

The gene calls are TRBV5-1 and TRBJ1-3; 8 bases are a match to TRBD1. Germline CDR1 and CDR2: SGHRS and YFSETQ. Germline trimming cut 3 bases from V and 0 bases from J; bases unmatched to any gene: 11. The CDR3 consists of 18 residues. DNA of the CDR3: TGCGCCAGCAGCTCACAGGGGGGTTTTCCTGGCTCTGGAAACACCATATATTTT. The encoded protein is CASSSQGGFPGSGNTIYF.

The CDR3 bases are TGCGCCAGCAGCTTGGATTTTGGCGGGTATGGCTACACCTTC. Encoded protein: CASSLDFGGYGYTF. This chain joins TRBV5-1 and TRBJ1-2; D remains ambiguous. CDR1 is SGHRS and CDR2 is YFSETQ in the germline V gene. V lost 0 bases and J 5 bases, leaving 11 bases between the germline ends. The CDR3 consists of 14 residues. The full variable domain, rest sourced from reference TRBV5-1 and TRBJ1-2, is KAGVTQTPRYLIKTRGQQVTLSCSPISGHRSVSWYQQTPGQGLQFLFEYFSETQRNKGNFPGRFSGRQFSNSRSEMNVSTLELGDSALYLCASSLDFGGYGYTFGSGTRLTVV.

This clone came up a few times. This chain links TRBV9 with TRBJ2-2, with 10 bases aligning to TRBD2. Looked up from germline, CDR1 is SGDLS and CDR2 is YYNGEE. The CDR3 has 15 residues. After removal of 2 bases from V and 7 bases from J, the junction contained 5 bases not matched to a gene. Here the CDR3 reads CASSVTSGKDGELFF. For the CDR3, the DNA is TGTGCCAGCAGCGTCACTAGCGGGAAGGACGGGGAGCTGTTTTTT.

This chain uses TRBV27 with TRBJ2-7; 9 bases line up with TRBD2. Trimming removed 2 bases from V and 2 bases from J; junction bases left unmatched: 7. Germline-derived CDR1 and CDR2 are MNHEY and SMNVEV (reference sequence). This CDR3 is built from 16 residues. The CDR3 DNA sequence: TGTGCCAGCAGTTTAAGGCCTAGCGGGGTGGCCTACGAGCAGTACTTC. Protein product: CASSLRPSGVAYEQYF.

The chain joins TRBV21-1 to TRBJ2-2; the table's D gene call, TRBD2, was not cross checked with the DNA. TRBV21-1 has pseudogene status. This CDR3 region has 18 residues. CDR3 loop: CASSKAGLAGGPTGELFF. Here the CDR3 DNA reads TGTGCCAGCAGCAAAGCGGGACTAGCGGGAGGGCCCACCGGGGAGCTGTTTTTT.

CDR3 region: CASSRAYEQYF. As DNA, the CDR3 is TGTGCCAGCAGCCGAGCCTACGAGCAGTACTTC. The gene calls are TRBV3-1 (or the pseudogene TRBV3-2) and TRBJ2-7, with unresolved D. Trimming left V 4 bases short and J 2 bases short, with 3 bases between. The CDR3 is 11 amino acids. Germline V lookup: CDR1 LGHDT, CDR2 YNNKEL (reference sequence).

The chain recombines TRBV23-1 with TRBJ1-5; D is unresolved. TRBV23-1 is labeled an ORF, and its function is uncertain. With 4 bases removed from V and 7 bases from J, the gap between germline ends came to 14 bases. This CDR3 contains 14 residues. The CDR3 reads CASSREELQQPQHF. Here the CDR3 DNA reads TGCGCCAGCAGTCGCGAGGAGCTCCAACAGCCCCAGCATTTT.

The rearrangement uses TRBV19 and TRBJ1-3; D might be TRBD1 (6 bases). This CDR3 has 17 residues. CDR1 is LNHDA, CDR2 SQIVND, per germline (reference sequence). Trimming shortened V by 5 bases and J by 0 bases, and 17 bases separated the two germline ends. CDR3 DNA sequence: TGTGCCAGTAGTCCTAGACAGGCGCTGAGCTCTGGAAACACCATATATTTT. Translated, it gives CASSPRQALSSGNTIYF.

This clone has only one observation. This sequence joins TRBV10-2 and TRBJ2-3, with D unresolved. The CDR3 runs 13 residues. Trimming pared 4 bases from V and 1 base from J, leaving 6 bases between. The germline gives CDR1 WSHSY, CDR2 SAAADI. CDR3 in DNA: TGCGCCAGCAGTGCGTTAGGCACAGATACGCAGTATTTT. Its protein product is CASSALGTDTQYF.

The gene calls are TRBV19 and TRBJ2-7; the match to TRBD2 covers 7 bases. This CDR3 has 13 residues. Germline V gene data show CDR1 as LNHDA and CDR2 as SQIVND (reference sequence). V was pared by 6 bases and J by 1 base, with 3 bases of the junction left unmatched. The DNA of the CDR3 is TGTGCCAGTAGAGAGGGAGGGTCCTACGAGCAGTACTTC. This codes for CASREGGSYEQYF.

This chain uses TRBV5-6 with TRBJ2-5; TRBD1 agrees at 12 bases. The V gene's germline CDR1 is SGHDT and CDR2 YYEEEE. Trimming removed 1 base from V and 4 bases from J; junction bases left unmatched: 5. CDR3 size: 16 residues. CDR3 region: CASSLLGQGAGETQYF. Here the CDR3 DNA reads TGTGCCAGCAGCTTGTTGGGACAGGGGGCCGGAGAGACCCAGTACTTC.